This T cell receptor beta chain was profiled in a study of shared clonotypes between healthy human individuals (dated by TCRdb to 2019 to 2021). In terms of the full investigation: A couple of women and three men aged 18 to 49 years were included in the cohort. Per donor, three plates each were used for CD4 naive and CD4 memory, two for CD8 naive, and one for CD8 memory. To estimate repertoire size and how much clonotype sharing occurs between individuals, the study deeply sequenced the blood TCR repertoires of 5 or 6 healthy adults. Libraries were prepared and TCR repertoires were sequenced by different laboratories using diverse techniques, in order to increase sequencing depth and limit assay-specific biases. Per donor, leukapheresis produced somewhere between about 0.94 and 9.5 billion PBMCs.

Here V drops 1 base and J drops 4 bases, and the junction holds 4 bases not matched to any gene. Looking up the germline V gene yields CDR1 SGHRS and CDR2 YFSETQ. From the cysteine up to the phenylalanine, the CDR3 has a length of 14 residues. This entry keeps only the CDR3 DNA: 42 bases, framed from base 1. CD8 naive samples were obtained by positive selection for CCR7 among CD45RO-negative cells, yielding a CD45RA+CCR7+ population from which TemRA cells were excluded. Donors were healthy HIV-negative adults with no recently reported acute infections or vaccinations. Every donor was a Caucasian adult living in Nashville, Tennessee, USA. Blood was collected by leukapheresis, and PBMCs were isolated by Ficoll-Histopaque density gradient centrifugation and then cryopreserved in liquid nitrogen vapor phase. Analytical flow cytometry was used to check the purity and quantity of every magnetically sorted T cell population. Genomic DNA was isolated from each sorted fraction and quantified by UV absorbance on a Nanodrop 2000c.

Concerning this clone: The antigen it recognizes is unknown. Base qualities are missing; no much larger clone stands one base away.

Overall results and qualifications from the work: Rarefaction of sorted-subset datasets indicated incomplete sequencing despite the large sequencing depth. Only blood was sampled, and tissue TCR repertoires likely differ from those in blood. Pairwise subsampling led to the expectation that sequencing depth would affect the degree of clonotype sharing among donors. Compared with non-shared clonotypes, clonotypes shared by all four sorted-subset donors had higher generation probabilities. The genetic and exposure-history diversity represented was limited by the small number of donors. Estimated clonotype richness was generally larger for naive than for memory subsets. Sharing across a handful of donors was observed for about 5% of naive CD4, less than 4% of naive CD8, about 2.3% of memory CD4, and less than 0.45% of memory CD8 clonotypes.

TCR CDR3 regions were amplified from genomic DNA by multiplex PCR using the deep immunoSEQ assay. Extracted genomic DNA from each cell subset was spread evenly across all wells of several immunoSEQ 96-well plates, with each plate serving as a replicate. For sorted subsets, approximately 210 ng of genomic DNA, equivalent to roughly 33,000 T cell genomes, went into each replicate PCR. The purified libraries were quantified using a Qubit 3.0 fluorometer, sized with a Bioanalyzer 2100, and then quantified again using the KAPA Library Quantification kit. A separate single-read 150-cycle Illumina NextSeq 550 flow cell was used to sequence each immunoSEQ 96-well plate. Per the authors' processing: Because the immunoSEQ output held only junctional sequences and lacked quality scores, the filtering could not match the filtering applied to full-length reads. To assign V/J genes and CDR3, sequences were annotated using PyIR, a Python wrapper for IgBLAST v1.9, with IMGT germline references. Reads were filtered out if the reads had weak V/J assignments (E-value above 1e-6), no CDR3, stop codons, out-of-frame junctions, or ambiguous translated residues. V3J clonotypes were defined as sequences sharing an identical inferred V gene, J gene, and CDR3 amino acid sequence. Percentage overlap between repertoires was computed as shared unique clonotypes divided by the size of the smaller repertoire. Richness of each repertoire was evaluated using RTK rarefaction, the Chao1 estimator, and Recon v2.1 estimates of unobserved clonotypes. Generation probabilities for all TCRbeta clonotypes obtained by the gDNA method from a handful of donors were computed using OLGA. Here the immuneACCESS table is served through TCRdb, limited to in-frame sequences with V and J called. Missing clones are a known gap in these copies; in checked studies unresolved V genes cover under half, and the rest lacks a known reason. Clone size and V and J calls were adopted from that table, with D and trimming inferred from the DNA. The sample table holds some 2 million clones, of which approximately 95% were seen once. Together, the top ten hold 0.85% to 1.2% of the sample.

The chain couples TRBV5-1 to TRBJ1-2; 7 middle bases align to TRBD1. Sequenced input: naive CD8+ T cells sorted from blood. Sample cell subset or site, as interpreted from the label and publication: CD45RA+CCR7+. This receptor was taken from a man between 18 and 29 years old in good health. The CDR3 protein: CASSLRDSTYGYTF. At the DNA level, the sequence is TGCGCCAGCAGCTTGAGGGACAGCACCTATGGCTACACCTTC.